The present T cell receptor beta chain was sequenced within a study of T cell repertoires in cytomegalovirus infection. Study findings and constraints: HLA-C-restricted, CMV-specific TCR beta clonotypes were dominant ex vivo. CMV carriers having the relevant HLA were flagged by cumulative public TCR beta family frequency.

V gave up 6 bases and J gave up 3 bases; unmatched junction bases: 13. Germline CDR1 MDHEN, CDR2 SYDVKM. This CDR3 is 16 amino acids long. Using its own MiXCR run on the reads, TCRdb lists one record per CDR3 protein. Here the sample spans around 740,000 distinct CDR3 sequences, approximately 34% being singletons. Concerning this clonotype: Its antigen is undetermined.

The chain uses TRBV28 and TRBJ1-1; 7 nucleotides agree with TRBD1. The origin of this receptor is a human donor in good health (CMV status not recorded). Some clones in this sample may be carry-over from other donors' samples. The sample consisted of PBMCs. The CDR3 loop reads CASSLRLSGGDTEAFF. The CDR3 bases are TGTGCCAGCAGCCTTAGACTTTCAGGGGGGGACACTGAAGCTTTCTTT.